This TCR beta chain stems from a study of pediatric ulcerative colitis. The assay was run at survey level. Profiled with immunoSEQ multiplex PCR; TCRdb holds only in-frame clones, not every one. Here the sample spans roughly 49,000 clones, about four fifths being singletons. Comments on this clone: Its antigen is unknown.

General study points: This repertoire reflects total lymphocytes rather than subpopulations like regulatory T cells.

The CDR3 consists of 13 residues. CDR1 and CDR2 (germline): SGHAT, FQNNGV. V lost 3 bases, J lost 4 bases, and 1 base stayed unmatched. During colonoscopy, one to two rectal pinch biopsies were collected. Ulcerative colitis patients received no immunosuppressive medication before the diagnostic colonoscopy. The V call is TRBV11-2, the J call TRBJ1-2; 8 bases align to TRBD1. This TCR derives from a girl under 18 with moderate ulcerative colitis. Material: gut tissue. The CDR3 sequence: CASSLDRAYGYTF. The CDR3 nucleotides are TGTGCCAGCAGCTTGGACAGGGCCTATGGCTACACCTTC.